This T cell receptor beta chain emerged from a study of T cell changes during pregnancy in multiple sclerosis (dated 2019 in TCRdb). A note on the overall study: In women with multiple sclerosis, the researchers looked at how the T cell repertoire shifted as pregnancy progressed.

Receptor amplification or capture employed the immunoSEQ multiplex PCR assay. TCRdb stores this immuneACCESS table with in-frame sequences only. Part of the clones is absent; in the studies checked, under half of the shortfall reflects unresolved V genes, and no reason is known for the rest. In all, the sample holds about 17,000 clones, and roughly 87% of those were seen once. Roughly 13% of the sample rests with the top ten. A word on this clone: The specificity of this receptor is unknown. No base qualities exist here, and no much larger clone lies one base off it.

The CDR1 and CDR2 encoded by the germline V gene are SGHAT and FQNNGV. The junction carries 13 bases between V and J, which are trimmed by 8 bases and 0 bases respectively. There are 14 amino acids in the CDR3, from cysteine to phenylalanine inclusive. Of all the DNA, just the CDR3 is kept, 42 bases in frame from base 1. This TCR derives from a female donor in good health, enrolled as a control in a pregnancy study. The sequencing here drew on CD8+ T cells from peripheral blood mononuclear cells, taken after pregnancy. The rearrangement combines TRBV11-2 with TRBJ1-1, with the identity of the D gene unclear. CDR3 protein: CASGRLGMNTEAFF. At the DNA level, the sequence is TGTGCCAGCGGGAGGTTGGGAATGAACACTGAAGCTTTCTTT.